The 26 T cell receptor beta chains in this list originate from one sample, sequenced in a study of blood T cells in healthy people across ages. Through a sample-barcoded 5' primer and a J-beta primer mix, a second PCR was run for about 6 to 12 cycles. TCRdb analysed the 5' RACE reads with MiXCR anew, one entry per CDR3 protein. This table holds around 750,000 distinct CDR3 sequences, about 53% found once. Sequenced: blood. The origin of the receptors is a man of 80 years or more in good health.

V and J are TRBV3-1 and TRBJ2-1, with TRBD2 matching over 9 bases. The CDR3 has 13 residues. From germline, CDR1 is LGHDT and CDR2 YNNKEL (reference sequence). J was trimmed by 10 bases and V by 2 bases; bases with no gene match: 3. CDR3 nucleotides: TGTGCCAGCAGCCAAATTAGCGGGAGCGAGCAGTTCTTC. Its protein is CASSQISGSEQFF.

V is TRBV12-3 or TRBV12-4 and J is TRBJ2-1, with D perhaps being TRBD1 or TRBD2 (5 bases each). CDR3 size: 15 residues. V gave up 7 bases and J gave up 2 bases, with 15 bases separating them. In DNA form, the CDR3 reads TGTGCCAGCACCCCTGTGGGGGACCCCTACAATGAGCAGTTCTTC. Residues: CASTPVGDPYNEQFF.

The J gene is TRBJ2-7, the V gene TRBV20-1, with TRBD2 identical over 9 bases. J gave up 0 bases and V 5 bases, and 5 bases lay outside the gene matches. CDR3 size: 14 residues. Germline assignment: CDR1 DFQATT and CDR2 SNEGSKA (reference sequence). This CDR3 is CSARLAVGSYEQYF. The DNA of the CDR3 is TGCAGTGCTCGACTAGCGGTGGGCTCCTACGAGCAGTACTTC.

This chain links TRBV20-1 with TRBJ2-2; D might be TRBD1 (5 bases). Trimming took off 2 bases at V and 7 bases at J, with 8 bases between the two ends. From germline, CDR1 is DFQATT and CDR2 SNEGSKA (reference sequence). The CDR3 consists of 12 residues. The CDR3: CSARRRDGELFF. CDR3 DNA: TGCAGTGCTAGACGCAGGGACGGGGAGCTGTTTTTT.

The chain recombines TRBV6-5 with TRBJ2-1; 10 bases fit TRBD1. Trimming removed 0 bases from V and 5 bases from J; junction bases left unmatched: 10. From germline, CDR1 is MNHEY and CDR2 SVGAGI. The CDR3 sequence is 18 residues long. CDR3 sequence: CASSYSRARDRGHNEQFF. CDR3 sequence (DNA): TGTGCCAGCAGTTACTCGAGGGCCCGGGACAGGGGCCACAATGAGCAGTTCTTC.

The rearrangement joins TRBV29-1 to TRBJ2-7; 7 nucleotides line up with TRBD1. V shed 6 bases, J shed 2 bases, and the junction held 10 bases outside the gene matches. Germline CDR1 SQVTM, CDR2 ANQGSEA. The CDR3 is 14 residues long. The DNA of the CDR3 is TGCAGCGTGGTGGACAGGCTTACTGCCTACGAGCAGTACTTC. Protein product: CSVVDRLTAYEQYF.

This clonotype was found a few times. The chain is built from TRBV4-2 and TRBJ2-7; 11 bases align to TRBD2. CDR1 and CDR2 (germline): LGHNA, YNFKEQ. This CDR3 is 19 amino acids long. Germline trimming cut 0 bases from V and 1 base from J; bases unmatched to any gene: 11. CDR3 sequence reads: CASSQDLRLAGLWSYEQYF. For the CDR3, the DNA is TGTGCCAGCAGCCAAGATTTAAGACTAGCGGGATTGTGGTCCTACGAGCAGTACTTC.

The chain combines TRBV6-5 with TRBJ2-1; perhaps TRBD2 as D (5 bases). The CDR3 contains 14 residues. From germline, CDR1 is MNHEY and CDR2 SVGAGI. V lost 8 bases and J 4 bases, leaving 15 bases between the germline ends. The CDR3 sequence: CASGGPRDYNEQFF. The CDR3 DNA sequence: TGTGCCAGCGGCGGCCCGAGGGATTACAATGAGCAGTTCTTC.

The chain has TRBV20-1 and TRBJ1-2, with D unresolved. Deletions cut 1 base from V and 4 bases from J, with 13 bases between. The CDR3 is made up of 14 amino acids. Per the germline V gene, CDR1 is DFQATT and CDR2 is SNEGSKA (reference sequence). The chain's CDR3 is CSARGNVRTYGYTF. The CDR3 region has the DNA TGCAGTGCTAGAGGGAACGTTAGGACCTATGGCTACACCTTC.

This CDR3 reads CASSLIGGEKLFF. The CDR3 nucleotides read TGTGCCAGCAGCCTCATTGGAGGTGAAAAACTGTTTTTT. V and J are TRBV6-6 and TRBJ1-4; D unclear. Deletions cut 6 bases from V and 7 bases from J, with 12 bases between. The CDR3 length is 13 residues. Germline V lookup: CDR1 MNHNY, CDR2 SVGAGI (reference sequence).

V gene TRBV20-1 combines with J gene TRBJ2-7, with D perhaps matching TRBD1 or TRBD2 (5 bases each). Looked up from germline, CDR1 is DFQATT and CDR2 is SNEGSKA (reference sequence). The CDR3 has 14 residues. Trimming removed 8 bases at V and 7 bases at J, with 24 bases between. The CDR3: CSLVGRAAPEEQYF. CDR3 in DNA: TGCAGTCTGGTGGGACGAGCGGCTCCTGAGGAGCAGTACTTC.

The rearrangement uses TRBV6-5 and TRBJ2-4, with D possibly matching TRBD2 (6 bases). The germline V gene has CDR1 MNHEY and CDR2 SVGAGI. The CDR3 covers 16 residues. Deletions cut 4 bases from V and 1 base from J, with 14 bases between. This CDR3 reads CASSSSSAGAKNIQYF. CDR3 bases: TGTGCCAGCAGTTCCTCTAGCGCGGGGGCCAAAAACATTCAGTACTTC.

J is TRBJ2-1 and V is TRBV27; D gene ambiguous. V lost 10 bases and J 7 bases, leaving 29 bases between the germline ends. The CDR3 is 17 residues long. Germline-derived CDR1 and CDR2 are MNHEY and SMNVEV (reference sequence). CDR3 amino acids: CATQPKRQLGFRNEQFF. Written as DNA, the CDR3 is TGTGCCACCCAGCCCAAGCGCCAGCTGGGGTTTAGGAATGAGCAGTTCTTC.

For this clonotype: At one end, the junction sequence differs from germline, possibly due to a read error. The chain recombines TRBV7-2 with TRBJ2-7, with TRBD2 matching 10 bases. CDR3 size: 16 residues. Germline V lookup: CDR1 SGHTA, CDR2 FQGNSA. The CDR3 DNA reads TGTGTCAGCAGCTTAGATTCGAGCGGGAGGGCCTACGAGCAGTACTTC. Translation: CVSSLDSSGRAYEQYF. Based on the CDR3 plus reference TRBV7-2 and TRBJ2-7, the full variable domain is GAGVSQSPSNKVTEKGKDVELRCDPISGHTALYWYRQSLGQGLEFLIYFQGNSAPDKSGLPSDRFSAERTGGSVSTLTIQRTQQEDSAVYLCVSSLDSSGRAYEQYFGPGTRLTVT.

The rearrangement joins TRBV5-1 to TRBJ2-1; the match to TRBD2 covers 11 bases. J lost 6 bases, V lost 4 bases, and 9 bases had no gene match. The germline gives CDR1 SGHRS, CDR2 YFSETQ. This CDR3 contains 16 residues. CDR3 in DNA: TGCGCCAGCAGCGCGGGCTTAGCGGGAGGGGCCAATGAGCAGTTCTTC. Translated: CASSAGLAGGANEQFF.

J is TRBJ2-1 and V is TRBV3-1, with 9 bases fitting TRBD2. CDR1 is LGHDT and CDR2 is YNNKEL in the germline V gene (reference sequence). The CDR3 totals 16 residues. The V and J ends lost 4 bases and 6 bases, in that order; junction bases with no gene match: 10. CDR3 DNA sequence: TGTGCCAGCAGCCGATTTAGCGGGAGAGTTTCCAATGAGCAGTTCTTC. Its translation is CASSRFSGRVSNEQFF.

The chain employs TRBV20-1 and TRBJ2-3; maybe TRBD2 (5 bases). The CDR3 covers 15 residues. Trimming took off 2 bases at V and 4 bases at J, with 16 bases between the two ends. Germline loops: CDR1 DFQATT, CDR2 SNEGSKA (reference sequence). The CDR3 region is CSARKVGVGPDTQYF. CDR3 nucleotide sequence: TGCAGTGCTAGAAAAGTCGGGGTAGGACCAGATACGCAGTATTTT.

The chain joins TRBV7-9 to TRBJ2-3, with a possible D match to TRBD2 (7 bases). Trimming took off 6 bases at V and 7 bases at J, with 20 bases between the two ends. Germline V gene data show CDR1 as SEHNR and CDR2 as FQNEAQ (reference sequence). The CDR3 length is 15 residues. The CDR3 spells CASRAGRPTGNTQYF. CDR3 coding DNA: TGTGCCAGCAGAGCGGGGAGGCCGACAGGCAATACGCAGTATTTT.

The chain combines TRBV6-5 with TRBJ2-3; 7 bases align to TRBD1. J lost 14 bases, V lost 5 bases, and 16 bases had no gene match. Germline V gene data show CDR1 as MNHEY and CDR2 as SVGAGI. This CDR3 spans 14 amino acids. The CDR3 nucleotides are TGTGCCAGCAGTCGTCGACAGGGTAGGGGATACGCGTATTTT. This codes for CASSRRQGRGYAYF.

The chain recombines TRBV21-1 with TRBJ2-7; TRBD2 was called by the table and not checked on the DNA. TRBV21-1 has pseudogene status. The CDR3 totals 16 residues. The CDR3 protein is CASSKKGLAGRYEQYF. The DNA of the CDR3 is TGTGCCAGCAGCAAAAAGGGACTAGCGGGACGGTACGAGCAGTACTTC.

This clonotype was counted between two and nine times. The gene calls are TRBV7-2 and TRBJ2-1, with a tentative D call TRBD2 (5 bases). Germline V gene sequence: CDR1 SGHTA, CDR2 FQGNSA. This CDR3 has 14 residues. V lost 8 bases and J lost 0, with 11 bases in between. CDR3 sequence (DNA): TGTGCCAGCGGAGTTAGCGTCTCCTACAATGAGCAGTTCTTC. Amino acids: CASGVSVSYNEQFF. The whole variable domain, filled in from reference TRBV7-2 and TRBJ2-1, reads GAGVSQSPSNKVTEKGKDVELRCDPISGHTALYWYRQSLGQGLEFLIYFQGNSAPDKSGLPSDRFSAERTGGSVSTLTIQRTQQEDSAVYLCASGVSVSYNEQFFGPGTRLTVL.

J is TRBJ2-7 and V is TRBV9; D perhaps matches TRBD2 (6 bases). CDR1 is SGDLS and CDR2 is YYNGEE in the germline V gene. This CDR3 region has 14 residues. The ends were cut back, 6 bases at V and 0 bases at J, with 13 bases in the middle. This chain's CDR3 is CASTGEAPSYEQYF. CDR3 DNA sequence: TGTGCCAGCACGGGGGAAGCTCCCTCCTACGAGCAGTACTTC.

This sequence joins TRBV5-1 and TRBJ2-7; TRBD1 matches at 9 bases. The CDR3 has 14 residues. Germline values: CDR1 SGHRS, CDR2 YFSETQ. The V segment lost 4 bases and the J segment 2 bases; nucleotides outside the gene matches: 4. CDR3 nucleotides: TGCGCCAGCAGCCGTCGGACAGGGGCCTACGAGCAGTACTTC. Its protein is CASSRRTGAYEQYF.

The CDR3 DNA follows: TGCAGCGTTAAGTCAGGTCCGGGGGAGCAGTACTTC. The encoded protein is CSVKSGPGEQYF. The V call is TRBV29-1, the J call TRBJ2-5; tentative D call: TRBD2 (6 bases). The CDR3 is made up of 12 amino acids. Germline CDR1 SQVTM, CDR2 ANQGSEA. The ends were cut back, 5 bases at V and 11 bases at J, with 18 bases in the middle.

This clonotype was counted only a few times. This chain links TRBV29-1 with TRBJ1-1; D perhaps matches TRBD1 (5 bases). Germline V gene data show CDR1 as SQVTM and CDR2 as ANQGSEA. V lost 5 bases and J 4 bases, leaving 11 bases between the germline ends. This CDR3 is built from 12 residues. DNA for the CDR3: TGCAGCGTTTCAAACGGGGGCACTGAAGCTTTCTTT. Residues: CSVSNGGTEAFF. Full variable domain (outside the CDR3, taken from reference TRBV29-1 and TRBJ1-1): SAVISQKPSRDICQRGTSLTIQCQVDSQVTMMFWYRQQPGQSLTLIATANQGSEATYESGFVIDKFPISRPNLTFSTLTVSNMSPEDSSIYLCSVSNGGTEAFFGQGTRLTVV.

The chain uses TRBV20-1 and TRBJ2-5, with D possibly matching TRBD2 (6 bases). The CDR3 totals 13 residues. CDR1 and CDR2 from the germline V gene are DFQATT and SNEGSKA (reference sequence). V was pared by 6 bases and J by 1 base, with 12 bases between. In DNA, the CDR3 is TGCAGTGCGGGGGGACTTCCCCAAGAGACCCAGTACTTC. As protein: CSAGGLPQETQYF.